The next 14 T cell receptor beta chains were all read from a single sample in a study of blood T cell repertoires in COVID-19. Clones were read by immunoSEQ multiplex PCR, and TCRdb kept only the in-frame ones, dropping some. The data show roughly 140,000 clones, roughly 84% seen once. Sequencing used PBMCs or T cells enriched from blood (not recorded which). These receptors were collected from a woman in her forties or fifties who had been exposed to COVID-19.

This clone was picked up a small number of times. The V gene is TRBV7-8, the J gene TRBJ2-7, with TRBD2 matching over 7 bases. V lost 6 bases and J lost 7; bases outside the gene matches: 15. From germline, CDR1 is SGHVS and CDR2 FQNEAQ. CDR3 length equals 15 residues. Here the CDR3 reads CASSYGLDPFGEQYF. CDR3 nucleotide sequence: TGTGCCAGCAGTTACGGACTAGATCCCTTCGGGGAGCAGTACTTC. Variable domain in full (rest from reference TRBV7-8 and TRBJ2-7): GAGVSQSPRYKVAKRGQDVALRCDPISGHVSLFWYQQALGQGPEFLTYFQNEAQLDKSGLPSDRFFAERPEGSVSTLKIQRTQQEDSAVYLCASSYGLDPFGEQYFGPGTRLTVT.

The chain couples TRBV7-2 to TRBJ2-1; 13 bases agree with TRBD2. The CDR3 runs 18 residues. Germline lookup yields CDR1 SGHTA and CDR2 FQGNSA. V lost 5 bases, J lost 0 bases, and 7 bases stayed unmatched. The CDR3 DNA sequence: TGTGCCAGCAGCCGTGCGGGACTAGCGGGGAGCTCCTACAATGAGCAGTTCTTC. Protein sequence: CASSRAGLAGSSYNEQFF. Full variable domain (rest looked up from reference TRBV7-2 and TRBJ2-1): GAGVSQSPSNKVTEKGKDVELRCDPISGHTALYWYRQSLGQGLEFLIYFQGNSAPDKSGLPSDRFSAERTGGSVSTLTIQRTQQEDSAVYLCASSRAGLAGSSYNEQFFGPGTRLTVL.

The chain is built from TRBV6-1 and TRBJ2-3; 11 bases agree with TRBD2. CDR3 size: 17 residues. With V trimmed by 3 bases and J by 2 bases, 7 bases remained unmatched. CDR1 and CDR2 (germline): MNHNS, SASEGT. Here the CDR3 DNA reads TGTGCCAGCAGTGACGCCAGACTAGCGGGAATCACAGATACGCAGTATTTT. This sequence encodes CASSDARLAGITDTQYF.

This chain connects TRBV23-1 to TRBJ2-7; D perhaps matches TRBD1 (5 bases). TRBV23-1 is known as an ORF, though its function is uncertain. CDR3 length equals 15 residues. Trimming cost V 0 bases and J 6 bases, with 15 bases left between them. DNA of the CDR3: TGCGCCAGCAGTCAATCCTGGCAGGGTCTAGGCGAGCAGTACTTC. Translating it yields CASSQSWQGLGEQYF.

This chain links TRBV10-2 with TRBJ1-2; D ambiguous. Trimming cost V 6 bases and J 4 bases, with 21 bases left between them. Looked up from germline, CDR1 is WSHSY and CDR2 is SAAADI. The CDR3 runs 16 residues. The CDR3 spells CASSGFNTGIVYGYTF. The CDR3 DNA is TGCGCCAGCAGCGGCTTCAACACCGGGATTGTCTATGGCTACACCTTC.

This chain connects TRBV27 to TRBJ2-7; possibly TRBD1 for D (5 bases). Trimming took 3 bases from V and 0 from J, leaving 6 bases between them. The CDR3 runs to 13 residues. CDR1 and CDR2 from the germline V gene are MNHEY and SMNVEV (reference sequence). CDR3 in DNA: TGTGCCAGCAGTTTGACAGCCTCCTACGAGCAGTACTTC. Its translation: CASSLTASYEQYF.

The chain links TRBV5-5 to TRBJ2-1, with D maybe TRBD1 (6 bases). This CDR3 has 15 residues. Germline V lookup: CDR1 SGHKS, CDR2 YYEKEE (reference sequence). The V end was cut by 6 bases, the J end by 2 bases, with 15 bases between. The CDR3 nucleotides are TGTGCCAGCACGGACCGGGACATAACCTACAATGAGCAGTTCTTC. Translating gives CASTDRDITYNEQFF. Supplemented by reference TRBV5-5 and TRBJ2-1, the full variable domain reads DAGVTQSPTHLIKTRGQQVTLRCSPISGHKSVSWYQQVLGQGPQFIFQYYEKEERGRGNFPDRFSARQFPNYSSELNVNALLLGDSALYLCASTDRDITYNEQFFGPGTRLTVL.

The chain uses TRBV6-5 and TRBJ2-2; D possibly corresponds to TRBD1 (5 bases). V dropped 6 bases and J dropped 4 bases, with 15 bases sitting between them. Germline V CDR1 and CDR2: MNHEY, SVGAGI. This CDR3 is built from 15 residues. The CDR3 DNA reads as TGTGCCAGCAGCGAGCGCCGCAGGGCCACCGGGGAGCTGTTTTTT. Translation: CASSERRRATGELFF.

The J gene is TRBJ1-5, the V gene TRBV30; possibly TRBD1 for D (5 bases). CDR3 size: 13 residues. Germline CDR1 GTSNPN, CDR2 SVGIG (reference sequence). Trimming cost V 1 base and J 5 bases, with 9 bases left between them. The CDR3 DNA is TGTGCCTGGAGTGGGGGCCGAGATCAGCCCCAGCATTTT. It encodes CAWSGGRDQPQHF.

The V call is TRBV6-5, the J call TRBJ2-7, with TRBD1 identical over 7 bases. The CDR3 runs to 14 residues. The germline CDR1 and CDR2 sequences are MNHEY and SVGAGI. V shed 7 bases, J shed 2 bases, and the junction held 8 bases outside the gene matches. Written as DNA, the CDR3 is TGTGCCAGCAAGATGGGGACAGCCCCCTACGAGCAGTACTTC. Amino acids: CASKMGTAPYEQYF.

The genes are TRBV27 and TRBJ1-2; no definite D call. The CDR3 has 13 residues. CDR1 MNHEY and CDR2 SMNVEV come from the germline V gene (reference sequence). With 3 bases removed from V and 7 bases from J, the gap between germline ends came to 12 bases. The CDR3 nucleotides read TGTGCCAGCAGTTTTGAGGTAAATCGTGGCTACACCTTC. Translation gives CASSFEVNRGYTF.

The chain joins TRBV5-4 to TRBJ2-6; a possible D gene is TRBD1 (6 bases). CDR3 length equals 15 residues. Germline CDR1 and CDR2: SGHNT and YYREEE (reference sequence). The ends were cut back, 3 bases at V and 1 base at J, with 8 bases in the middle. CDR3 in DNA: TGTGCCAGCAGCTCACAGGGTTCTGGGGCCAACGTCCTGACTTTC. Translating it yields CASSSQGSGANVLTF.

This chain connects TRBV10-3 to TRBJ2-7; 8 bases agree with TRBD2. Germline V gene data show CDR1 as ENHRY and CDR2 as SYGVKD. CDR3 size: 13 residues. After removal of 8 bases from V and 4 bases from J, the junction contained 7 bases not matched to a gene. The CDR3 nucleotides read TGTGCCATCGGTTTGGTAGCGGGGTACGAGCAGTACTTC. Residues: CAIGLVAGYEQYF.

This chain uses TRBV7-6 with TRBJ2-1, with D maybe TRBD2 (5 bases). The V gene lost 1 base and the J gene lost 8 bases, with 12 bases spanning the gap. The CDR3 covers 14 residues. Looked up from germline, CDR1 is SGHVS and CDR2 is FNYEAQ. The DNA of the CDR3 is TGTGCCAGCAGCTTAGGCCGAACTAGGGATGAGCAGTTCTTC. Translated: CASSLGRTRDEQFF.